Detailed here is one TCR beta chain. These data are taken from a study of blood T cell repertoires in COVID-19. Turning to the study itself: Material from acute and convalescent COVID-19 was sourced from the United States, Italy and Spain. In each case, the material was cDNA or gDNA derived from T cells, B-cell-depleted T cells, or PBMCs.

In the original processing: For nucleated cells, counts were estimated from reference gene primer amplification. Assay used: immunoSEQ multiplex PCR; TCRdb lists only in-frame clones, some missing. V and J calls and clone size are those listed in that table; D and trimming were worked out from the DNA. The repertoire has 250,000 to 350,000 clones, 70% to 90% of them found once; the top ten carry about 7.8%. Germline CDR1 reads LGHDT; CDR2 reads YNNKEL (reference sequence). This CDR3 has 17 amino acids. Trimming left V 0 bases short and J 7 bases short, with 20 bases between. The TCR comes from a woman aged 50 to 65 who had recovered from COVID-19. The chain uses TRBV3-1 (or the pseudogene TRBV3-2) and TRBJ2-3; D possibly corresponds to TRBD2 (6 bases). What was sequenced was peripheral blood. The CDR3: CASSQDRGSGSAYTQYF. In DNA, the CDR3 is TGTGCCAGCAGCCAAGATCGAGGTAGCGGTAGCGCATATACGCAGTATTTT.